This T cell receptor (beta chain) was found in a study of shared clonotypes between healthy human individuals. Findings and limits, study-wide: Sampling covered blood only; tissue repertoires likely differ. Generation probabilities were higher for clonotypes shared across all four sorted-subset donors than for unshared ones.

Germline V gene lookup returns CDR1 MNHNS and CDR2 SASEGT. The V gene lost 5 bases and the J gene lost 9 bases, with 10 bases spanning the gap. There are 11 residues in the CDR3. This clone was detected a few times. Antigen unknown. Measured with immunoSEQ multiplex PCR; TCRdb has only the in-frame clones, and not every one. The sample carries 2.3 million or so clones, 93% recorded once. Material: naive CD4+ T cells from PBMCs. Subset denoted: CD45RA+ positively selected. The TCR was taken from a man aged 18 to 29 in good health. Some clones in this sample may be carry-over from other donors' samples. The rearrangement joins TRBV6-1 to TRBJ1-1; TRBD1 is a possible D gene (5 bases). CDR3 loop: CASSRAGQAFF. As DNA, the CDR3 is TGTGCCAGCAGTAGGGCAGGGCAAGCTTTCTTT.